Below are 6 T cell receptor beta chains sequenced from a single sample in a study of shared clonotypes between healthy human individuals. This table comes from immunoSEQ multiplex PCR, and its TCRdb copy is limited to in-frame clones, with some not included. This sample yields some 350,000 clones, of which about 74% are seen a single time; under 13% belongs to the top ten. The sequenced sample was memory CD4+ T cells sorted from blood. Specified subset: CD45RA-negative fraction. The origin of the receptors is a man aged 25-45 years in good health.

V gene TRBV29-1 combines with J gene TRBJ2-1; TRBD1 might be the D (6 bases). CDR1 and CDR2 from the germline V gene are SQVTM and ANQGSEA. This CDR3 has 16 residues. The V gene lost 6 bases and the J gene lost 3 bases, with 21 bases spanning the gap. CDR3 sequence (DNA): TGCAGCGTAGAAAATACACAGGGTCTCAACTACAATGAGCAGTTCTTC. It specifies CSVENTQGLNYNEQFF.

The chain links TRBV6-5 to TRBJ2-1; 14 bases are a match to TRBD2. CDR1 is MNHEY, CDR2 SVGAGI, per germline. The CDR3 length is 14 residues. V gave up 7 bases and J gave up 9 bases; unmatched junction bases: 5. The CDR3 DNA reads TGTGCCAGCATCGGACTAGCGGGAGGTGGTGAGCAGTTCTTC. Translated, it gives CASIGLAGGGEQFF.

The genes are TRBV10-3 and TRBJ2-1, with D maybe TRBD1 (6 bases). Looked up from germline, CDR1 is ENHRY and CDR2 is SYGVKD. The CDR3 is 15 residues long. Trimming shortened V by 7 bases and J by 12 bases, and 25 bases separated the two germline ends. The CDR3 nucleotides read TGTGCCATCACACAGCCGGGACAAATAATAGGTGGGCAGTTCTTC. This sequence encodes CAITQPGQIIGGQFF.

The rearrangement links TRBV7-8 to TRBJ2-7; D call uncertain. CDR3 length equals 15 residues. V was trimmed by 4 bases and J by 2 bases, leaving 15 bases between them. The germline V gene has CDR1 SGHVS and CDR2 FQNEAQ. CDR3 in DNA: TGTGCCAGCAGCTCTCGTGAAGGTCGGACCTACGAGCAGTACTTC. It encodes CASSSREGRTYEQYF.

In its sample, this clone was seen once. V and J are TRBV19 and TRBJ2-3; D is ambiguous. This CDR3 contains 15 residues. Trimming took 6 bases from V and 0 from J, leaving 13 bases between them. Germline V gene data show CDR1 as LNHDA and CDR2 as SQIVND (reference sequence). CDR3 sequence reads: CASSQGRRSTDTQYF. CDR3 in DNA: TGTGCCAGTAGCCAAGGTCGACGCAGCACAGATACGCAGTATTTT.

This chain joins TRBV18 and TRBJ2-5; D assignment may be TRBD1 or TRBD2 (5 bases each). CDR3 length: 15 amino acids. Germline CDR1 KGHSH, CDR2 LQKENI. The V end was cut by 3 bases, the J end by 5 bases, with 16 bases between. CDR3 nucleotide sequence: TGTGCCAGCTCACCGTTCGGGACCCCTCGGGAGACCCAGTACTTC. It specifies CASSPFGTPRETQYF.